This T cell receptor beta chain was profiled in a study of CD8+ T cells in alopecia areata (dated by TCRdb to 2017 to 2018). For the study in its entirety: The treated patients took part in an open-label pilot trial in which moderate-to-severe alopecia areata was treated with oral tofacitinib at 5 to 10 mg twice daily. High-throughput TCRbeta sequencing was used to examine T cell clonal expansion in alopecia areata in both the C3H/HeJ mouse model and human patients. Scalp clonality was compared across normal scalp (n=4), patchy alopecia areata scalp (n=8), and alopecia totalis/universalis scalp (n=8). TCRbeta CDR3 regions were amplified by immunoSEQ multiplex PCR using 35 Vbeta forward and 13 Jbeta reverse primers. RNA was extracted with the PAXgene miRNA kit for fixed scalp, the miRNeasy kit for PBMCs, and the RNeasy kit for mouse skin. For the treated patients, the SALT score, which quantifies what percentage of scalp surface area is affected, served as the measure of disease severity. On the human side, TCRbeta sequencing was run on scalp tissue and on sorted CD4+ and CD8+ peripheral blood T cells from healthy controls and from alopecia areata patients with either patchy or totalis/universalis disease. Patients received tofacitinib for 6 to 18 months and were then followed off drug for 6 months to check for delayed response and recurrence. Biopsies were taken from tofacitinib-treated patients at baseline and at 4 and 24 weeks of treatment, and a later scalp biopsy was taken in several of the tofacitinib-treated patients.

The library was produced with the immunoSEQ multiplex PCR assay. For TCR sequencing, RNA was extracted from every sample and reverse transcribed into cDNA to serve as template. SuperScript III was used for first-strand cDNA synthesis, primed with a 2:1 mix of oligo-dT and random hexamers. A synthetic immune receptor repertoire was used to assess amplification bias, and residual bias was removed computationally. From the authors' description of their analysis: Raw reads were preprocessed to remove errors, and CDR3 was defined by IMGT conventions from the conserved cysteine to phenylalanine. Clonality was calculated as 1 minus Shannon entropy normalized by log2 of the number of productive unique TCRs. Scalp TCRbeta sequences were cross-referenced with sorted blood CD4 and CD8 repertoires so that the CD4 or CD8 identity of scalp clones could be inferred. Drawn from immuneACCESS, this table holds only the in-frame rearrangements with V and J called that TCRdb kept. Clones are partly lost; checked studies trace under half to an unresolved V gene and leave the rest unexplained. The D gene and trimming were derived from the DNA, and the V and J assignments and clone size from that table. Within this sample are some 200,000 clones, with about three fifths of them counted one time only. Jointly, the top ten make up roughly 1.5% of the sample.

With regard to this clone: No cognate antigen has been identified for it. No per-base quality is available; no much larger clone lies one base away.

The time point tag for this specimen amounts to: about four weeks on oral tofacitinib. This specimen's treatment or condition label, interpreted: oral pan-JAK inhibitor, 5-10 mg twice daily. Lesional scalp punch biopsies and peripheral blood were collected from alopecia areata patients. After PBMCs were isolated by density centrifugation and stained for CD3, CD4 and CD8, a FACSAria was used to sort CD4+ and CD8+ T cells. Overall results and qualifications from the work: Scalp TCR repertoire analysis is complicated because resident alphabeta T cells in normal human skin are also sequenced, whereas mouse skin is dominated by gammadelta T cells. TCR sequences shared between patients were less clear than in mice, possibly partly because of HLA diversity in the patient population. Many expanded lesional clones were found to persist in scalp and blood during tofacitinib treatment, and relapse after treatment cessation may be partly explained by this persistence. Lesional scalp, especially in alopecia totalis/universalis, showed higher clonality and more expanded CD8+ clones than normal scalp, suggesting antigenic drive. Because the treated cohort was small and had just a single nonresponder, larger studies are needed to establish links between baseline CD8+ expansion and response. Tofacitinib significantly decreased scalp clonality and the number of expanded CD8+ clones among the top 100 scalp clones.

The receptor comes from a human donor with alopecia areata. Sequencing was performed on CD4+ T cells sorted from blood, taken at week 4, from a patient treated with tofacitinib.

This receptor has the CDR3 CADMRRLAEIYEQYF. The DNA is as follows: TGCGCCGACATGAGACGTCTAGCGGAGATCTACGAGCAGTACTTC. Recombination connected TRBV5-1 to TRBJ2-7, with 7 middle bases fitting TRBD2. Taken from cysteine to phenylalanine, the CDR3 has 15 residues. Only CDR3 DNA remains: 45 bases, in frame from the first base. Trimming removed 10 bases from V and 3 bases from J; the gene matches leave 16 bases unexplained. The germline V gene yields SGHRS for CDR1 and YFSETQ for CDR2.